These T cell receptor beta chains were read from a single sample in a study of cytomegalovirus exposure and HLA in healthy donors. Clones were read by immunoSEQ multiplex PCR, and TCRdb kept only the in-frame ones, dropping some. The profile shows some 160,000 clones, about 80% of them singletons. What was sequenced was PBMCs. The receptors were sampled from a man in his sixties in good health and CMV-seronegative. The CDR3 runs from the conserved cysteine through the conserved F or W.

length: 15; J: TRBJ1-4; V: TRBV5-1; CDR3: CASREEGRDYEKLFF
length: 14; J: TRBJ2-7; V: TRBV6-5; CDR3: CASSLNRGAYEQYF
length: 13; J: TRBJ2-3; V: TRBV19; CDR3: CASSSRGTDTQYF
length: 18; J: TRBJ2-6; V: TRBV9; CDR3: CASSVSGTGVSGANVLTF
length: 11; J: TRBJ2-7; V: TRBV27; CDR3: CATGKSYEQYF
length: 14; J: TRBJ2-2; V: TRBV29-1; CDR3: CSAWAGTGAGELFF
length: 14; J: TRBJ2-5; V: TRBV4-2; CDR3: CASSRPGTPETQYF
length: 17; J: TRBJ2-2; V: TRBV6-4; CDR3: CASSDSAGARDTGELFF
length: 15; J: TRBJ2-3; V: TRBV9; CDR3: CASSGAGGSTDTQYF
length: 18; J: TRBJ2-2; V: TRBV29-1; CDR3: CSVEVTLTGTSVSGELFF
length: 15; J: TRBJ1-1; V: TRBV9; CDR3: CASSPRTGDGTEAFF
length: 15; J: TRBJ1-1; V: TRBV27; CDR3: CASTLRTGGNTEAFF
length: 15; J: TRBJ2-1; V: TRBV19; CDR3: CASSTGQGPNNEQFF
length: 13; J: TRBJ2-7; V: TRBV10-2; CDR3: CASEQGNSYEQYF
length: 17; J: TRBJ1-1; V: TRBV27; CDR3: CASSSPNGEWGVSEAFF
length: 15; J: TRBJ2-7; V: TRBV28; CDR3: CASSFIGRIPYEQYF
length: 15; J: TRBJ2-3; V: TRBV4-2; CDR3: CASSQDWSGEYTQYF
length: 16; J: TRBJ2-1; V: TRBV11-2; CDR3: CASRKGAGGAYNEQFF
length: 14; J: TRBJ1-4; V: TRBV6-5; CDR3: CASSPGQGWEKLFF
length: 13; J: TRBJ1-1; V: TRBV6-1; CDR3: CASIRTTNTEAFF
length: 16; J: TRBJ2-5; V: TRBV18; CDR3: CASSSPLGTIQETQYF
length: 14; J: TRBJ1-6; V: TRBV6-1; CDR3: CASEQGRNNSPLHF
length: 16; J: TRBJ2-2; V: TRBV13; CDR3: CASSSGLADNTGELFF
length: 19; J: TRBJ2-3; V: TRBV5-1; CDR3: CASSLIGLAGGSFENTQYF